Below are 16 T cell receptor beta chains sequenced from a single sample in a study of CD8 T cells in ankylosing spondylitis. MiXCR was run by TCRdb on the 5' RACE reads, yielding one entry per CDR3 protein. Of about 250,000 distinct CDR3 sequences in the sample, roughly 32% were seen once. Sequenced input: blood, either unsorted or a sorted T cell fraction (not recorded which). Source of these receptors: a male donor with ankylosing spondylitis or in good health (not recorded which).

In its sample, this clonotype was seen a few times. The V gene is TRBV12-3 or TRBV12-4, the J gene TRBJ2-1, with TRBD2 identical over 9 bases. V lost 4 bases and J lost 4; bases outside the gene matches: 11. This CDR3 region has 17 residues. CDR3 loop: CASSSGPTSGTYNEQFF. CDR3 coding DNA: TGTGCCAGCAGTTCAGGCCCGACTAGCGGAACGTACAATGAGCAGTTCTTC.

This clonotype was seen only a few times. The chain recombines TRBV27 with TRBJ2-7; tentatively, D is TRBD1 (6 bases). The germline gives CDR1 MNHEY, CDR2 SMNVEV (reference sequence). Trimming took 6 bases from V and 2 from J, leaving 11 bases between them. The CDR3 has 13 residues. The CDR3 DNA reads as TGTGCCAGCAGCCTGAGGGACACCTACGAGCAGTACTTC. Protein sequence: CASSLRDTYEQYF.

The CDR3 sequence is CATRAPGQTYEQYF. Here the CDR3 DNA reads TGTGCCACCAGAGCGCCGGGACAGACCTACGAGCAGTACTTC. V is TRBV15 and J is TRBJ2-7, with 7 nucleotides matching TRBD1. The junction had 7 bases not matched to a gene; V was cut back by 6 bases and J by 2 bases. Germline assignment: CDR1 LNHNV and CDR2 YYDKDF (reference sequence). This CDR3 has 14 residues.

The chain combines TRBV5-4 with TRBJ2-6, with D possibly being TRBD1 (6 bases). The CDR3 is 19 residues long. V dropped 1 base and J dropped 4 bases, with 21 bases sitting between them. CDR1 SGHNT and CDR2 YYREEE come from the germline V gene (reference sequence). CDR3 sequence: CASSLSGQGLLRGANVLTF. The CDR3 DNA reads as TGTGCCAGCAGCTTGTCGGGACAAGGCCTCCTAAGGGGGGCCAACGTCCTGACTTTC.

J is TRBJ2-7 and V is TRBV20-1; D remains unclear. V was cut by 0 bases and J by 5 bases, with 8 bases left in between. This CDR3 contains 12 residues. Germline V gene lookup returns CDR1 DFQATT and CDR2 SNEGSKA (reference sequence). Written as DNA, the CDR3 is TGCAGTGCTAGAGAAGTCACCCACGAGCAGTACTTC. This translates into CSAREVTHEQYF.

This clonotype turned up a few times. This chain links TRBV27 with TRBJ2-7; D unresolved. The CDR3 extends over 13 amino acids. Germline V lookup: CDR1 MNHEY, CDR2 SMNVEV (reference sequence). V dropped 4 bases and J dropped 2 bases, with 9 bases sitting between them. CDR3 nucleotides: TGTGCCAGCAGTTCGATGGGCCCCTACGAGCAGTACTTC. It is translated as CASSSMGPYEQYF.

This chain uses TRBV20-1 with TRBJ2-3, with TRBD1 as a possible D gene (6 bases). The CDR3 is 15 residues long. Germline V gives CDR1 DFQATT, CDR2 SNEGSKA (reference sequence). V was cut by 6 bases and J by 0 bases, with 16 bases left in between. The CDR3 is CSANGQQPSTDTQYF. CDR3 DNA: TGCAGTGCAAACGGACAGCAGCCGAGCACAGATACGCAGTATTTT.

V usage is TRBV11-3 and J usage is TRBJ2-1; 10 bases match TRBD1. V shed 2 bases, J shed 6 bases, and the junction held 7 bases outside the gene matches. In germline, CDR1 is SGHNT, CDR2 YENEEA. This CDR3 spans 16 amino acids. For the CDR3, the DNA is TGTGCCAGCAGCTTATCGGGACAGGGGATCCGCAATGAGCAGTTCTTC. It is translated as CASSLSGQGIRNEQFF. The complete variable domain, with remaining parts taken from reference TRBV11-3 and TRBJ2-1, reads EAGVVQSPRYKIIEKKQPVAFWCNPISGHNTLYWYLQNLGQGPELLIRYENEEAVDDSQLPKDRFSAERLKGVDSTLKIQPAELGDSAVYLCASSLSGQGIRNEQFFGPGTRLTVL.

V is TRBV11-2 and J is TRBJ2-2; no clear D. The CDR3 contains 16 residues. Germline CDR1 is SGHAT and CDR2 is FQNNGV. Trimming cost V 5 bases and J 4 bases, with 17 bases left between them. CDR3 sequence (DNA): TGTGCCAGCAGCCCAGCTAGATCCTCGGTCACCGGGGAGCTGTTTTTT. It encodes CASSPARSSVTGELFF. Full variable domain (rest looked up from reference TRBV11-2 and TRBJ2-2): EAGVAQSPRYKIIEKRQSVAFWCNPISGHATLYWYQQILGQGPKLLIQFQNNGVVDDSQLPKDRFSAERLKGVDSTLKIQPAKLEDSAVYLCASSPARSSVTGELFFGEGSRLTVL.

This clonotype was observed a handful of times. This rearrangement joins TRBV4-2 to TRBJ2-2; TRBD2 might be the D (6 bases). V lost 0 bases and J lost 4, with 12 bases in between. CDR3 length: 16 residues. CDR1 is LGHNA, CDR2 YNFKEQ, per germline. In DNA form, the CDR3 reads TGTGCCAGCAGCCAAGATGCGGGGCTGGGCACCGGGGAGCTGTTTTTT. As protein: CASSQDAGLGTGELFF.

The V call is TRBV5-1, the J call TRBJ2-3; a possible D gene is TRBD2 (6 bases). Between the trimmed V and J ends, which lost 3 bases and 10 bases, there was a span of 15 bases. Per the germline V gene, CDR1 is SGHRS and CDR2 is YFSETQ. The CDR3 runs to 13 residues. The CDR3 protein is CASSSDRGTAQYF. The CDR3 nucleotides are TGCGCCAGCAGCTCGGATCGGGGGACGGCGCAGTATTTT.

This clonotype was counted only a few times. The V gene is TRBV28, the J gene TRBJ2-1, with D possibly TRBD2 on 6 matching bases. CDR1 and CDR2 from the germline V gene are MDHEN and SYDVKM. V was trimmed by 4 bases and J by 5 bases, leaving 15 bases between them. The CDR3 totals 15 residues. CDR3 amino acids: CASSSLDGLNNEQFF. CDR3 bases: TGTGCCAGCAGTTCCTTGGACGGACTAAACAATGAGCAGTTCTTC.

This clonotype was seen a handful of times. This rearrangement joins TRBV6-1 to TRBJ2-7; tentative D call: TRBD2 (7 bases). With 10 bases removed from V and 4 bases from J, the gap between germline ends came to 17 bases. This CDR3 contains 13 residues. Germline CDR1 is MNHNS and CDR2 is SASEGT. CDR3 residues: CATEGRGEYEQYF. For the CDR3, the DNA is TGTGCCACCGAAGGGAGGGGGGAGTACGAGCAGTACTTC.

This rearrangement joins TRBV7-9 to TRBJ2-7; the match to TRBD1 covers 7 bases. Germline CDR1 reads SEHNR; CDR2 reads FQNEAQ (reference sequence). The CDR3 covers 15 residues. Trimming cost V 5 bases and J 5 bases; bases outside gene matches: 12. This CDR3 is CASSIRQGVNDEQYF. CDR3 coding DNA: TGTGCCAGCAGCATTAGACAGGGCGTCAACGACGAGCAGTACTTC.

The V and J genes are TRBV6-2 or TRBV6-3 and TRBJ2-2; 10 bases fit TRBD1. CDR1 MNHEY and CDR2 SVGEGT come from the germline V gene. The CDR3 totals 17 residues. Trimming cost V 2 bases and J 3 bases; bases outside gene matches: 6. CDR3 loop: CASSYEGQGEDTGELFF. The CDR3 coding sequence is TGTGCCAGCAGTTACGAAGGACAGGGGGAGGACACCGGGGAGCTGTTTTTT.

Many counts were recorded for this clonotype. The CDR3 DNA is TGCAGCGTTGAACAGGGCGGTTCATACAATGAGCAGTTCTTC. It specifies CSVEQGGSYNEQFF. This chain connects TRBV29-1 to TRBJ2-1; D perhaps matches TRBD1 (5 bases). Trimming shortened V by 2 bases and J by 4 bases, and 12 bases separated the two germline ends. Germline V gene data show CDR1 as SQVTM and CDR2 as ANQGSEA. CDR3 length: 14 amino acids.